The entry that follows covers one T cell receptor (beta chain) sequence. The data are from a study of blood T cell repertoires in COVID-19. CDR1 is SGHTA and CDR2 is FQGTGA in the germline V gene. There are 17 residues in the CDR3. Germline trimming cut 5 bases from V and 2 bases from J; bases unmatched to any gene: 12. Profiling relied on immunoSEQ multiplex PCR, and the TCRdb table lists in-frame clones only, not all of them. Here the sample spans some 250,000 clones, 88% being singletons. The sequenced material came from peripheral blood. J is TRBJ1-2 and V is TRBV7-3, with 9 positions matching TRBD1. The sequence came from a woman aged 40 to 50 who had recovered from COVID-19. The CDR3, as DNA: TGTGCCAGCAGCCCGGGACAGGGTCGACCTCCCAACTATGGCTACACCTTC. Translating gives CASSPGQGRPPNYGYTF.